This entry features one T cell receptor (beta chain) sequence. Its specificity is not known. The germline V gene has CDR1 MDHEN and CDR2 SYDVKM. CDR3 length equals 11 residues. The germline V and J ends were trimmed by 9 bases and 3 bases, with 9 bases remaining between them. These data belong to a study of OX40 agonist ivuxolimab in advanced cancers. Generated by immunoSEQ multiplex PCR, the TCRdb table keeps only in-frame clones and is missing some. The sample consists of about 32,000 clones, about four fifths of them appearing once. Study results and caveats: Averaged across samples, CD8+ T cells carried more expanded clones than CD4+ did. Among patients with partial responses at 0.1-3.0 mg/kg, clonal expansion was among the lowest. Blood T cells, both CD4+ and CD8+, expanded clonally by week 6 at 0.1 to 3.0 mg/kg.

Here the sequenced sample was CD4+ or CD8+ T cells sorted from blood, taken in a trial of the OX40 agonist ivuxolimab. The chain couples TRBV28 to TRBJ2-7; D may match TRBD1 or TRBD2 (5 bases each). The clonotype comes from an adult with an advanced solid tumor such as melanoma, head and neck, liver or kidney cancer. This chain's CDR3 is CASGGNYEQYF. The CDR3 DNA reads as TGTGCCAGTGGGGGTAACTACGAGCAGTACTTC.